These T cell receptor beta chains were read from a single sample in a study of cytomegalovirus exposure and HLA in healthy donors. Sequenced by immunoSEQ multiplex PCR; TCRdb stores in-frame clones only, minus some. Its table records roughly 34,000 clones. Material: PBMCs. Receptors originate from a middle-aged man in good health and CMV-seronegative. Each CDR3 is given with its conserved first and last residue. D genes are given only for firm matches.

d_call: TRBD1; j_call: TRBJ2-7; v_call: TRBV27; cdr3_nt: TGTGCCAGCAGTTTACCCCCTCAGACAGGGGCGGGCTCCTACGAGCAGTACTTC; cdr3_aa: CASSLPPQTGAGSYEQYF
d_call: .; j_call: TRBJ2-7; v_call: TRBV2; cdr3_nt: TGTGCCAGCAGTGAAGGAGGGAGTCAATACGAGCAGTACTTC; cdr3_aa: CASSEGGSQYEQYF
d_call: .; j_call: TRBJ1-5; v_call: TRBV5-6; cdr3_nt: TGTGCCAGCAGCGTGGGACGGAGCATTGAAGATAGCAATCAGCCCCAGCATTTT; cdr3_aa: CASSVGRSIEDSNQPQHF
d_call: TRBD1; j_call: TRBJ1-4; v_call: TRBV6-1; cdr3_nt: TGTGCCAGCAGTGACCCCGGGACAGGAAATGAAAAACTGTTTTTT; cdr3_aa: CASSDPGTGNEKLFF
d_call: TRBD2; j_call: TRBJ2-7; v_call: TRBV27; cdr3_nt: TGTGCCAGCACGAAGCGGGAGGGATGGGGCGAGCAGTACTTC; cdr3_aa: CASTKREGWGEQYF
d_call: .; j_call: TRBJ2-5; v_call: TRBV15; cdr3_nt: TGTGCCACCAGCAGACCTTCCACACCGTACCAAGAGACCCAGTACTTC; cdr3_aa: CATSRPSTPYQETQYF
d_call: TRBD1; j_call: TRBJ1-2; v_call: TRBV7-9; cdr3_nt: TGTGCCAGCAGGAAAGTACCACAGGGGCTCCCTAACTATGGCTACACCTTC; cdr3_aa: CASRKVPQGLPNYGYTF
d_call: .; j_call: TRBJ1-5; v_call: TRBV19; cdr3_nt: TGTGCCAGTAGTATCCGGACAGCTTTCAATCAGCCCCAGCATTTT; cdr3_aa: CASSIRTAFNQPQHF
d_call: TRBD1; j_call: TRBJ1-1; v_call: TRBV4-1; cdr3_nt: TGCGCCAGCAGCCGAAGACAGGGGGGAAACACTGAAGCTTTCTTT; cdr3_aa: CASSRRQGGNTEAFF
d_call: .; j_call: TRBJ2-5; v_call: TRBV30; cdr3_nt: TGTGCCTGGAGTGTCCCCCCGGAGACCCAGTACTTC; cdr3_aa: CAWSVPPETQYF
d_call: .; j_call: TRBJ2-7; v_call: TRBV5-6; cdr3_nt: TGTGCCAGCAGCTCCCCCCTTGACGGAGCTTACTACGAGCAGTACTTC; cdr3_aa: CASSSPLDGAYYEQYF
d_call: .; j_call: TRBJ1-3; v_call: TRBV6-5; cdr3_nt: TGTGCCAGCAGTTGGGCCTCTTCTGGAAACACCATATATTTT; cdr3_aa: CASSWASSGNTIYF
d_call: TRBD1; j_call: TRBJ1-4; v_call: TRBV30; cdr3_nt: TGTGCCTGGAGCAGACAGGGGGCAAGTGAAAAACTGTTTTTT; cdr3_aa: CAWSRQGASEKLFF
d_call: .; j_call: TRBJ1-1; v_call: TRBV18; cdr3_nt: TGTGCCAGCTCACTTATGGGAGGCCCGATGAACACTGAAGCTTTCTTT; cdr3_aa: CASSLMGGPMNTEAFF
d_call: TRBD2; j_call: TRBJ2-5; v_call: TRBV19; cdr3_nt: TGTGCCAGTAGTAGGGGACTAGCGGGAGGGCGTAGGTCAGAGACCCAGTACTTC; cdr3_aa: CASSRGLAGGRRSETQYF
d_call: TRBD2; j_call: TRBJ2-7; v_call: TRBV5-1; cdr3_nt: TGCGCCAGCAGCTTGGGATACGGCGGGGGCTCCTACGAGCAGTACTTC; cdr3_aa: CASSLGYGGGSYEQYF
d_call: .; j_call: TRBJ2-7; v_call: TRBV5-1; cdr3_nt: TGCGCCAGCAGCTTCCAAACCCGCGGTTCCAGTACCTTC; cdr3_aa: CASSFQTRGSSTF
d_call: TRBD2; j_call: TRBJ2-7; v_call: TRBV9; cdr3_nt: TGTGCCAGCAGCCAGACTAGCGGGAGTTACGAGCAGTACTTC; cdr3_aa: CASSQTSGSYEQYF
d_call: .; j_call: TRBJ2-7; v_call: TRBV5-1; cdr3_nt: TGCGCCAGCAGCTTGCAGGGTATGACTTACGAGCAGTACTTC; cdr3_aa: CASSLQGMTYEQYF
d_call: TRBD1; j_call: TRBJ1-1; v_call: TRBV5-1; cdr3_nt: TGCGCCAGCAGCGGACAGGGTACCACTGAAGCTTTCTTT; cdr3_aa: CASSGQGTTEAFF
d_call: .; j_call: TRBJ1-1; v_call: TRBV30; cdr3_nt: TGTGCCTGGGTAGCAGGGTGGGCCAACACTGAAGCTTTCTTT; cdr3_aa: CAWVAGWANTEAFF
d_call: TRBD2; j_call: TRBJ2-3; v_call: TRBV19; cdr3_nt: TGTGCCAGTAGGGAGCGGGGTGGCACAGATACGCAGTATTTT; cdr3_aa: CASRERGGTDTQYF
d_call: TRBD1; j_call: TRBJ1-2; v_call: TRBV7-2; cdr3_nt: TGTGCCAGCAGCTTAGTAGGGACAGGGAACTATGGCTACACCTTC; cdr3_aa: CASSLVGTGNYGYTF
d_call: .; j_call: TRBJ2-1; v_call: TRBV29-1; cdr3_nt: TGCAGCGCCCGGGACACCTCCTACAATGAGCAGTTCTTC; cdr3_aa: CSARDTSYNEQFF
d_call: TRBD1; j_call: TRBJ1-4; v_call: TRBV6-6; cdr3_nt: TGTGCCAGCAGTTACCCGGGGACAGGATTCGCTGAAAAACTGTTTTTT; cdr3_aa: CASSYPGTGFAEKLFF
d_call: .; j_call: TRBJ2-3; v_call: TRBV5-6; cdr3_nt: TGTGCCAGCAGAATAGGAGGGAGTATCAGCACAGATACGCAGTATTTT; cdr3_aa: CASRIGGSISTDTQYF
d_call: TRBD1; j_call: TRBJ1-5; v_call: TRBV19; cdr3_nt: TGTGCCAGTACCGAGCGGACAGGGGATAGCAATCAGCCCCAGCATTTT; cdr3_aa: CASTERTGDSNQPQHF
d_call: .; j_call: TRBJ2-6; v_call: TRBV18; cdr3_nt: TGTGCCAGCTCACTCCTGGCAGACTCTGGGGCCAACGTCCTGACTTTC; cdr3_aa: CASSLLADSGANVLTF
d_call: .; j_call: TRBJ1-2; v_call: TRBV19; cdr3_nt: TGTGCCAGTGCCAGGAACTATGGCTACACCTTC; cdr3_aa: CASARNYGYTF
d_call: .; j_call: TRBJ2-1; v_call: TRBV4-3; cdr3_nt: TGCGCCAGCAGCCCGAGTAGTCAGGCCTACGGTGAGCAGTTCTTC; cdr3_aa: CASSPSSQAYGEQFF
d_call: .; j_call: TRBJ2-1; v_call: TRBV5-4; cdr3_nt: TGTGCCTGCAGCTCACCGGGGAATGAGCAGTTCTTC; cdr3_aa: CACSSPGNEQFF
d_call: TRBD1; j_call: TRBJ2-5; v_call: TRBV18; cdr3_nt: TGTGCCAGCTCACCGGACAGGGAAGAGACCCAGTACTTC; cdr3_aa: CASSPDREETQYF
d_call: TRBD1; j_call: TRBJ1-1; v_call: TRBV10-3; cdr3_nt: TGTGCCATCAGTGGAACAGGGGGCGCGGGGACTGAAGCTTTCTTT; cdr3_aa: CAISGTGGAGTEAFF
d_call: TRBD2; j_call: TRBJ2-3; v_call: TRBV11-3; cdr3_nt: TGTGCCAGCAGCCACCGACGGGTAGCGGGATGGGATACGCAGTATTTT; cdr3_aa: CASSHRRVAGWDTQYF
d_call: .; j_call: TRBJ1-3; v_call: TRBV28; cdr3_nt: TGTGCCAGCAGTTTGTCGGGGTCTGGAAACACCATATATTTT; cdr3_aa: CASSLSGSGNTIYF
d_call: TRBD1; j_call: TRBJ2-6; v_call: TRBV7-9; cdr3_nt: TGTGCCAGCAGCTTAGGCCGGGACAGGTTGTCTGGGGCCAACGTCCTGACTTTC; cdr3_aa: CASSLGRDRLSGANVLTF
d_call: TRBD1; j_call: TRBJ1-4; v_call: TRBV5-1; cdr3_nt: TGCGCCAGCAGCTCAGGACAGGGGGCGAAACTGTTTTTT; cdr3_aa: CASSSGQGAKLFF
d_call: .; j_call: TRBJ2-3; v_call: TRBV4-3; cdr3_nt: TGCGCCAGCAGCCAAGAGGGCCGTAATATGTATTTT; cdr3_aa: CASSQEGRNMYF
d_call: TRBD1; j_call: TRBJ2-5; v_call: TRBV4-1; cdr3_nt: TGCGCCAGCAGCCAAGAGGGGACAGGGGGTGGAGAGACCCAGTACTTC; cdr3_aa: CASSQEGTGGGETQYF
d_call: TRBD1; j_call: TRBJ1-1; v_call: TRBV28; cdr3_nt: TGTGCCAGCAGTAATGACAGGGAGGCTTTCTTT; cdr3_aa: CASSNDREAFF
d_call: .; j_call: TRBJ2-7; v_call: TRBV7-9; cdr3_nt: TGTGCCAGCAGCTTAGCGGGAGGCTCCTACGAGCAGTACTTC; cdr3_aa: CASSLAGGSYEQYF
d_call: TRBD1; j_call: TRBJ2-7; v_call: TRBV4-3; cdr3_nt: TGCGCCAGCAGCCAAGATGGACAGGGGTTCTCCTACGAGCAGTACTTC; cdr3_aa: CASSQDGQGFSYEQYF
d_call: TRBD1; j_call: TRBJ1-2; v_call: TRBV28; cdr3_nt: TGTGCCAGCAGTTTAGGTCAGGGGGGCGTCGGCTACACCTTC; cdr3_aa: CASSLGQGGVGYTF
d_call: .; j_call: TRBJ1-1; v_call: TRBV5-4; cdr3_nt: TGTGCCAGCAGCTTGGGTCAGATGAACACTGAAGCTTTCTTT; cdr3_aa: CASSLGQMNTEAFF
d_call: TRBD1; j_call: TRBJ1-5; v_call: TRBV30; cdr3_nt: TGTGCCTGGAGTTCCGGGACAGGGGGCAATCAGCCCCAGCATTTT; cdr3_aa: CAWSSGTGGNQPQHF
d_call: TRBD1; j_call: TRBJ1-1; v_call: TRBV19; cdr3_nt: TGTGCCAGTAGTAAGGCCGGGACAGGGCGTGAAGCTTTCTTT; cdr3_aa: CASSKAGTGREAFF
d_call: TRBD2; j_call: TRBJ2-7; v_call: TRBV7-2; cdr3_nt: TGTGCCAGCAGCTTAGTCGCGGGAGAGTACGAGCAGTACTTC; cdr3_aa: CASSLVAGEYEQYF
d_call: .; j_call: TRBJ2-5; v_call: TRBV7-2; cdr3_nt: TGTGCCAGCAGCCGAGGGCGGGGCCAAGAGACCCAGTACTTC; cdr3_aa: CASSRGRGQETQYF
d_call: .; j_call: TRBJ2-1; v_call: TRBV18; cdr3_nt: TGTGCCAGCTCACCACCTGCAGAGGACAGAAGTCGGGGAGAGCAGTTCTTC; cdr3_aa: CASSPPAEDRSRGEQFF
d_call: .; j_call: TRBJ1-1; v_call: TRBV5-1; cdr3_nt: TGCGCCAGCACCGCAGTGCTGGGGAGCACTGAAGCTTTCTTT; cdr3_aa: CASTAVLGSTEAFF
d_call: .; j_call: TRBJ1-4; v_call: TRBV25-1; cdr3_nt: TGTGCCAGCAGGACAGGAGTTAATGAAAAACTGTTTTTT; cdr3_aa: CASRTGVNEKLFF
d_call: TRBD2; j_call: TRBJ2-7; v_call: TRBV4-2; cdr3_nt: TGTGCCAGCAGCCAAGATGGGACTAGCGGCTCCTACGAGCAGTACTTC; cdr3_aa: CASSQDGTSGSYEQYF
d_call: .; j_call: TRBJ2-7; v_call: TRBV6-1; cdr3_nt: TGTGCCAGCGGGCGGGGCCCAAGCTCCTACGAGCAGTACTTC; cdr3_aa: CASGRGPSSYEQYF
d_call: .; j_call: TRBJ1-4; v_call: TRBV30; cdr3_nt: TGTGCCTGGAAACAGGATGAAAAACTGTTTTTT; cdr3_aa: CAWKQDEKLFF
d_call: TRBD2; j_call: TRBJ2-1; v_call: TRBV30; cdr3_nt: TGTGCCGGGAGTGTAGCGGGACCCTCCTACAATGAGCAGTTCTTC; cdr3_aa: CAGSVAGPSYNEQFF
d_call: .; j_call: TRBJ2-7; v_call: TRBV11-2; cdr3_nt: TGTGCCAGCAGCGCCCGGTCCGTTTTCGAGCAGTACTTC; cdr3_aa: CASSARSVFEQYF
d_call: TRBD2; j_call: TRBJ2-5; v_call: TRBV6-5; cdr3_nt: TGTGCCAGCAGTTCTCGGGAGGCCCAGTACTTC; cdr3_aa: CASSSREAQYF
d_call: .; j_call: TRBJ1-1; v_call: TRBV7-2; cdr3_nt: TGTGCCAGCAGCTGGAGCCCGCGGAACACTGAAGCTTTCTTT; cdr3_aa: CASSWSPRNTEAFF
d_call: TRBD1; j_call: TRBJ1-2; v_call: TRBV18; cdr3_nt: TGTGCCAGCTCACCACAAAAGGCGGGACAGGGTGGTGCGAATGGCTACACCTTC; cdr3_aa: CASSPQKAGQGGANGYTF